This passage covers 32 T cell receptor beta chains from one sample sequenced in a study of CXCR3 chemokines and chemotherapy response in bladder cancer. MiXCR, run by TCRdb on the PCR reads, gives a single entry per CDR3 protein. The sample includes 7,000 to 9,500 distinct CDR3 sequences, roughly 23% of them seen just once. This material was obtained from a patient whose treatment included neoadjuvant chemotherapy. Every receptor here comes from a human donor with bladder cancer that did not respond to neoadjuvant chemotherapy.

This clonotype is labeled medium-sized (0.01 to 0.1%). The J gene is TRBJ1-4, the V gene TRBV6-1; TRBD1 aligns across 8 bases. The CDR3 covers 13 residues. The germline CDR1 and CDR2 sequences are MNHNS and SASEGT. V shed 6 bases, J shed 6 bases, and the junction held 3 bases outside the gene matches. In nucleotides, the CDR3 is TGTGCCAGCAGAGACAGGGGAGATGAAAAACTGTTTTTT. The encoded protein is CASRDRGDEKLFF.

This clonotype is labeled medium-sized. The chain's CDR3 is CASSESPGGTEAFF. CDR3 DNA: TGTGCCAGCAGTGAATCCCCCGGGGGCACTGAAGCTTTCTTT. The chain combines TRBV6-1 with TRBJ1-1, with a weak D call TRBD1 (5 bases). The V gene lost 2 bases and the J gene lost 4 bases, with 11 bases spanning the gap. This CDR3 comprises 14 residues. In germline, CDR1 is MNHNS, CDR2 SASEGT.

This clonotype was observed many times. The V and J genes are TRBV20-1 and TRBJ2-5, with 13 bases that match TRBD2. Germline V gene sequence: CDR1 DFQATT, CDR2 SNEGSKA (reference sequence). J was trimmed by 4 bases and V by 1 base; bases with no gene match: 0. The CDR3 is made up of 14 amino acids. The CDR3 nucleotides are TGCAGTGCTAGAGGACTAGCGGGGGGAGAGACCCAGTACTTC. It translates to CSARGLAGGETQYF.

Points on this clonotype: A read error is likely here: a far larger clone is one base away. The rearrangement links TRBV6-1 to TRBJ2-5; a possible D gene is TRBD2 (6 bases). There are 16 residues in the CDR3. V was pared by 1 base and J by 11 bases, with 23 bases between. The germline CDR1 and CDR2 sequences are MNHNS and SASEGT. The CDR3 loop reads CASSEDGGRSYNEQYF. The CDR3 DNA is TGTGCCAGCAGTGAAGACGGGGGTAGGTCCTACAATGAGCAGTACTTC.

This clonotype is categorized as medium-sized. The genes are TRBV19 and TRBJ1-2; 8 nucleotides line up with TRBD1. The trim removed 8 bases at V and 2 bases at J, leaving 10 bases unmatched. Germline CDR1 and CDR2: LNHDA and SQIVND (reference sequence). CDR3 length: 15 residues. CDR3 coding DNA: TGTGCCAGTGTCAACAGGGGGGAGTCAAACTATGGCTACACCTTC. Its translation is CASVNRGESNYGYTF.

At least ten counts were recorded for this clonotype. This chain connects TRBV20-1 to TRBJ2-1; TRBD2 is a possible D gene (5 bases). Germline V gives CDR1 DFQATT, CDR2 SNEGSKA (reference sequence). Trimming left V 6 bases short and J 8 bases short, with 14 bases between. This CDR3 has 12 amino acids. As DNA, the CDR3 is TGCAGTGCGCCGGGATTTGTCGATGAGCAGTTCTTC. This sequence encodes CSAPGFVDEQFF.

Regarding this clonotype: A read error is likely here: a far larger clone is one base away. The J gene is TRBJ2-2, the V gene TRBV7-2; tentatively, D is TRBD1 or TRBD2 (5 bases each). The CDR3 sequence is 15 residues long. The germline V gene has CDR1 SGHTA and CDR2 FQGNSA. The DNA for the CDR3 is TGTGCCAGCAGTATGCAACAGGCGATCACCGGGGAGCTGTCTTTT. This translates into CASSMQQAITGELSF.

In the case of this clonotype: A far bigger clonotype differs at one base, so this is likely a read error. J is TRBJ1-5 and V is TRBV6-2 or TRBV6-3; a possible D gene is TRBD1 (5 bases). Trimming took off 0 bases at V and 5 bases at J, with 11 bases between the two ends. Germline assignment: CDR1 MNHEY and CDR2 SVGEGT. The CDR3 runs 15 residues. The CDR3, as DNA: TGTGCCAGCAGTTACTCGACTGGGGGAGATCAGCCCCAGCATTTT. It encodes CASSYSTGGDQPQHF.

This clonotype has at least ten counts. V gene TRBV5-6 combines with J gene TRBJ2-7; D may be TRBD1 (6 bases). CDR1 is SGHDT, CDR2 YYEEEE, per germline. This CDR3 contains 15 residues. Trimming shortened V by 4 bases and J by 6 bases, and 20 bases separated the two germline ends. The CDR3 protein is CASSLDGQGYAEQYF. The CDR3 DNA sequence: TGTGCCAGCAGCCTAGACGGGCAGGGGTACGCCGAGCAGTACTTC.

This clonotype qualifies as medium-sized. V gene TRBV6-1 combines with J gene TRBJ1-2, with 7 positions matching TRBD1. V was clipped by 7 bases and J by 4 bases; unmatched bases: 12. Per germline, CDR1 MNHNS and CDR2 SASEGT. The CDR3 length is 15 residues. As DNA, the CDR3 is TGTGCCAGCAACCGCGACAGGGTGGGGGGCTATGGCTACACCTTC. Translated, it gives CASNRDRVGGYGYTF.

The gene calls are TRBV2 and TRBJ2-5; 8 bases fit TRBD2. The CDR3 sequence is 16 residues long. From germline, CDR1 is SNHLY and CDR2 FYNNEI. The V gene end was trimmed by 3 bases and the J gene end by 2 bases; junction bases not matched to a gene: 8. The CDR3 loop is CASSDVLAVTQETQYF. Written as DNA, the CDR3 is TGTGCCAGCAGTGACGTACTAGCGGTAACACAAGAGACCCAGTACTTC.

The table lists this clonotype with many counts. The rearrangement joins TRBV4-3 to TRBJ2-2; D gene unclear. Germline V gene sequence: CDR1 LGHNA, CDR2 YSLEER. Trimming cost V 0 bases and J 3 bases, with 5 bases left between them. CDR3 length equals 14 residues. CDR3 nucleotides: TGCGCCAGCAGCCAAGATCGTTACACCGGGGAGCTGTTTTTT. This translates into CASSQDRYTGELFF.

Ten or more counts support this clonotype. The chain carries TRBV19 and TRBJ2-5; 8 bases are shared with TRBD1. Trimming removed 8 bases from V and 7 bases from J; junction bases left unmatched: 6. In germline, CDR1 is LNHDA, CDR2 SQIVND (reference sequence). The CDR3 loop spans 12 amino acids. In DNA, the CDR3 is TGTGCCAGTTCTGGACAGGGAGGGACCCAGTACTTC. Residues: CASSGQGGTQYF.

This clonotype rates as large. This chain links TRBV7-2 with TRBJ2-3; TRBD2 agrees at 11 bases. The germline CDR1 and CDR2 sequences are SGHTA and FQGNSA. The CDR3 runs 15 residues. V lost 4 bases and J lost 3; bases outside the gene matches: 3. The CDR3 here is CASSSRLAGTDTQYF. The CDR3 DNA reads as TGTGCCAGCAGCTCCCGACTAGCGGGGACAGATACGCAGTATTTT.

This clonotype was observed many times. This chain joins TRBV10-3 and TRBJ1-2, with D maybe TRBD1 (6 bases). V gave up 2 bases and J gave up 8 bases, with 18 bases separating them. The CDR3 extends over 15 amino acids. Germline lookup yields CDR1 ENHRY and CDR2 SYGVKD. The CDR3 region is CAISERGYGSRGYTF. In nucleotides, the CDR3 is TGTGCCATCAGTGAGAGGGGGTATGGGTCTCGAGGCTACACCTTC.

This chain uses TRBV20-1 with TRBJ2-2; 7 bases match TRBD2. Trimming cost V 6 bases and J 7 bases; bases outside gene matches: 14. CDR1 is DFQATT, CDR2 SNEGSKA, per germline (reference sequence). CDR3 size: 15 residues. CDR3 sequence reads: CSASGEGGVIGELFF. The CDR3 region has the DNA TGCAGTGCCTCCGGGGAGGGAGGTGTGATCGGGGAGCTGTTTTTT.

With regard to this clonotype: The likely explanation is a read error, given a far larger clone one base away. Here the CDR3 DNA reads TGTGCCAGCAGCAAACTAGCGGGGGGTACCTACGAGCAGTTCTTC. Amino acid sequence: CASSKLAGGTYEQFF. The chain recombines TRBV5-6 with TRBJ2-1, with 12 bases aligning to TRBD2. Per the germline V gene, CDR1 is SGHDT and CDR2 is YYEEEE. CDR3 length: 15 residues. Trimming cost V 4 bases and J 10 bases; bases outside gene matches: 9.

This clonotype was seen repeatedly, ten times or more. The chain links TRBV12-3 or TRBV12-4 to TRBJ1-3; no definite D call. V lost 6 bases and J 1 base, leaving 7 bases between the germline ends. This CDR3 is built from 13 residues. The CDR3 sequence: CASSLGSGNTIYF. CDR3 in DNA: TGTGCCAGCAGCCTTGGGTCTGGAAACACCATATATTTT.

Turning to this clonotype: This likely stems from a read error, as it lies one base from a far larger clone. The chain employs TRBV9 and TRBJ2-5; the match to TRBD1 covers 8 bases. The CDR3 contains 13 residues. CDR1 is SGDLS, CDR2 YYNGEE, per germline. The CDR3 sequence: CDSSWTGYETQYF. CDR3 sequence (DNA): TGTGACAGCAGCTGGACAGGGTACGAGACCCAGTACTTC.

This clonotype is termed medium-sized. This sequence joins TRBV6-5 and TRBJ2-2; no clear D gene. Looked up from germline, CDR1 is MNHEY and CDR2 is SVGAGI. The V gene lost 1 base and the J gene lost 7 bases, with 1 base spanning the gap. The CDR3 has 11 amino acids. For the CDR3, the DNA is TGTGCCAGCAGTTACTACGGGGAGCTGTTTTTT. This translates into CASSYYGELFF.

This clonotype was detected many times. The rearrangement joins TRBV27 to TRBJ2-7, with D unresolved. Germline CDR1 reads MNHEY; CDR2 reads SMNVEV (reference sequence). Deletions cut 5 bases from V and 0 bases from J, with 11 bases between. The CDR3 contains 14 residues. CDR3 protein: CASSPLEGSYEQYF. CDR3 nucleotide sequence: TGTGCCAGCAGTCCCTTGGAAGGCTCCTACGAGCAGTACTTC.

This clonotype was picked up many times. The rearrangement links TRBV2 to TRBJ1-1; 7 bases fit TRBD1. V dropped 7 bases and J dropped 5; count of bases not matched to a gene: 16. Germline CDR1 SNHLY, CDR2 FYNNEI. The CDR3 is made up of 16 amino acids. The CDR3 spells CASKEGGGGSGTEAFF. CDR3 DNA: TGTGCCAGCAAGGAAGGGGGAGGGGGCTCTGGAACTGAAGCTTTCTTT.

Comments on this clonotype: This likely traces to a read error, being one base from a far larger clone. The rearrangement joins TRBV27 to TRBJ2-7; D uncertain. Germline CDR1 and CDR2: MNHEY and SMNVEV (reference sequence). This CDR3 has 15 amino acids. The V end lost 3 bases, the J end lost 2 bases, and 14 bases lay between the germline ends. CDR3 amino acids: CASSFNSEAAYEQYF. CDR3 DNA: TGTGCCAGCAGTTTCAACAGTGAGGCTGCCTACGAGCAGTACTTC.

This rearrangement joins TRBV2 to TRBJ2-3, with D unclear. Trimming cost V 7 bases and J 0 bases, with 11 bases left between them. Per germline, CDR1 SNHLY and CDR2 FYNNEI. CDR3 length: 14 residues. The CDR3 sequence is CASKEQPSTDTQYF. CDR3 coding DNA: TGTGCCAGCAAGGAACAGCCTAGCACAGATACGCAGTATTTT.

This clonotype rates as medium-sized. The chain has TRBV7-2 and TRBJ1-6; D gene unclear. The V gene lost 5 bases and the J gene lost 7 bases, with 15 bases spanning the gap. Germline V gene lookup returns CDR1 SGHTA and CDR2 FQGNSA. CDR3 length: 15 amino acids. The CDR3, as DNA: TGTGCCAGCAGCGCCTCCGCAGTTCGGAATTCACCCCTCCACTTT. Amino acid sequence: CASSASAVRNSPLHF.

This clonotype was recorded at least ten times. The chain links TRBV2 to TRBJ2-3; tentatively, D is TRBD2 (8 bases). This CDR3 contains 16 residues. The V gene's germline CDR1 is SNHLY and CDR2 FYNNEI. CDR3 DNA sequence: TGTGCTCTGCAGGGGGGCGAGCGGGGGCCCACAGATACGCAGTATTTT. Its protein product is CALQGGERGPTDTQYF.

At least ten counts were recorded for this clonotype. J is TRBJ2-7 and V is TRBV12-5, with D possibly TRBD2 on 7 matching bases. Germline lookup yields CDR1 LGHNT and CDR2 FRNRAP. The CDR3 loop spans 15 amino acids. V gave up 3 bases and J gave up 1 base, with 13 bases separating them. CDR3: CASGFVGGASYEQYF. CDR3 DNA: TGTGCTAGTGGTTTTGTTGGGGGGGCGTCCTACGAGCAGTACTTC.

On this clonotype itself: This likely stems from a read error, as it lies one base from a far larger clone. This sequence joins TRBV18 and TRBJ2-1, with D hard to call. The tail of the sequence fits TRBJ1-2 better, so the J call may be wrong. CDR3 length: 12 amino acids. CDR1 KGHSH and CDR2 LQKENI come from the germline V gene. The CDR3 nucleotides are TGTGCCAGCTCACCAGCTGGCTATAGCTACACCTTC. It is translated as CASSPAGYSYTF.

The chain has TRBV2 and TRBJ2-2; D possibly corresponds to TRBD2 (6 bases). V lost 6 bases and J lost 3, with 14 bases in between. Germline-derived CDR1 and CDR2 are SNHLY and FYNNEI. The CDR3 contains 15 residues. The CDR3: CASSSFGGDTGELFF. The CDR3 bases are TGTGCCAGCAGCTCTTTCGGCGGGGACACCGGGGAGCTGTTTTTT.

By proportion, this clonotype is medium-sized. The rearrangement joins TRBV19 to TRBJ2-3; 7 bases align to TRBD2. This CDR3 is built from 15 residues. Germline CDR1 LNHDA, CDR2 SQIVND (reference sequence). The junction had 5 bases not matched to a gene; V was cut back by 3 bases and J by 2 bases. CDR3 in amino acids: CASSILAEVTDTQYF. CDR3 nucleotides: TGTGCCAGTAGTATCCTAGCGGAGGTCACAGATACGCAGTATTTT.

This clonotype has ten or more counts. The chain links TRBV20-1 to TRBJ1-5, with 7 bases fitting TRBD1. This CDR3 has 15 residues. Germline V CDR1 and CDR2: DFQATT, SNEGSKA (reference sequence). After removal of 2 bases from V and 1 base from J, the junction contained 5 bases not matched to a gene. CDR3 residues: CSARTTGSSNQPQHF. CDR3 nucleotides: TGCAGTGCTAGAACGACAGGGTCCAGCAATCAGCCCCAGCATTTT.

By its share, this clonotype is medium-sized. The J gene is TRBJ1-2, the V gene TRBV6-2 or TRBV6-3, with 7 bases identical to TRBD1. V shed 2 bases and J 5 bases; nucleotides not matched to a gene: 5. This CDR3 comprises 14 residues. CDR1 and CDR2 from the germline V gene are MNHEY and SVGEGT. The CDR3 region is CASSYDRAQYGYTF. The CDR3, as DNA: TGTGCCAGCAGTTACGACAGGGCACAGTATGGCTACACCTTC.